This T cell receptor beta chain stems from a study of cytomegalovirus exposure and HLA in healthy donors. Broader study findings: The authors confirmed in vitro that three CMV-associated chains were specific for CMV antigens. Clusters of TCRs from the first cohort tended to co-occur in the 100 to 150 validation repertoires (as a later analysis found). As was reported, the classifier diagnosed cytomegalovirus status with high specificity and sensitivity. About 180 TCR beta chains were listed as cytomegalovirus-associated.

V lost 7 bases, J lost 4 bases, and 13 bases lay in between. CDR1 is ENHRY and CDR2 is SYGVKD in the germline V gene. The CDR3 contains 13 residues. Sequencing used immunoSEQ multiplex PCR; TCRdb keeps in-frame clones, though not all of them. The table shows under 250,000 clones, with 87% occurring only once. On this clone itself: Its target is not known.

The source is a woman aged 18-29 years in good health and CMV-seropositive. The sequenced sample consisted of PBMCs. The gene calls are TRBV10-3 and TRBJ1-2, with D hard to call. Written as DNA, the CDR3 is TGTGCCATCAACTTGGGGAGCGGCTATGGCTACACCTTC. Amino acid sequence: CAINLGSGYGYTF.